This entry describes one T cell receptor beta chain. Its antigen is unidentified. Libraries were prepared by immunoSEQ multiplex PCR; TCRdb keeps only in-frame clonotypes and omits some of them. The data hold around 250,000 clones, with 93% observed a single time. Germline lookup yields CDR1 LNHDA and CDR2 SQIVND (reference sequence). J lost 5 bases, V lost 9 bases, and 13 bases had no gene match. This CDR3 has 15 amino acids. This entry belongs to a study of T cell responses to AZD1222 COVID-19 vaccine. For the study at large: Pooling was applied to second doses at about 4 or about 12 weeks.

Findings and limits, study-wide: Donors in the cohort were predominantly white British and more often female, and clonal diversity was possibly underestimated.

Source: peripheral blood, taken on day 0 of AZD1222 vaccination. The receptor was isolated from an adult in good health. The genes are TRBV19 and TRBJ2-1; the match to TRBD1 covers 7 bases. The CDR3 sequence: CASCLGTAIDNEQFF. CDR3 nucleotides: TGTGCCAGCTGCTTGGGGACAGCTATTGACAATGAGCAGTTCTTC.